This section outlines one TCR beta chain sequence together with its context. The data belong to a study of T cell responses to AZD1222 COVID-19 vaccine. Some clones are missing from TCRdb's copy, which holds only in-frame ones; the method was immunoSEQ multiplex PCR. The sample holds some 86,000 clones, more than 75% seen once. Germline lookup yields CDR1 LGHNA and CDR2 YSLEER. The CDR3 has 14 amino acids. With 1 base removed from V and 6 bases from J, the gap between germline ends came to 10 bases. The specimen was peripheral blood, collected on day 0 of AZD1222 vaccination. V and J are TRBV4-3 and TRBJ2-1; D unresolved. The sequence derives from an adult in good health. The CDR3 nucleotides read TGCGCCAGCAGCCAAGGAATGGTGTCCAATGAGCAGTTCTTC. It yields the protein CASSQGMVSNEQFF.